This TCR beta chain is from a study of blood T cell repertoires in COVID-19. Study background: Italy, Spain and the United States were the sources of the convalescent and acute COVID-19 samples.

Only in-frame clones appear in the TCRdb table, and some are missing; sequencing was by immunoSEQ multiplex PCR. The sample lists fewer than 350,000 clones; 75% to 85% were seen once. The TCR comes from a human donor in a cohort sampled during active COVID-19. The sequencing input was peripheral blood.

This CDR3 is CASSLDGTLYGYTF. The CDR3 region has the DNA TGTGCCAGCAGCTTGGATGGGACACTTTACGGCTACACCTTC. V usage is TRBV5-5 and J usage is TRBJ1-2; tentatively, D is TRBD1 (6 bases). Germline loops: CDR1 SGHKS, CDR2 YYEKEE (reference sequence). CDR3 length equals 14 residues. V dropped 0 bases and J dropped 8 bases, with 14 bases sitting between them.